These 9 T cell receptor beta chains were sequenced from one sample in a study of cytomegalovirus exposure and HLA in healthy donors. The repertoire was sequenced with immunoSEQ multiplex PCR; TCRdb's copy has only in-frame clones and lacks some. The repertoire holds approximately 170,000 clones, with approximately 81% as singletons. Sequencing used PBMCs. Receptors originate from a young man in good health and CMV-seropositive.

This rearrangement joins TRBV4-1 to TRBJ1-1; 7 nucleotides match TRBD1. V lost 4 bases to trimming and J lost 1 base; unmatched junction nucleotides: 12. From germline, CDR1 is MGHRA and CDR2 YSYEKL. CDR3 length: 17 amino acids. CDR3 region: CASSPSRDRPTNTEAFF. CDR3 bases: TGCGCCAGCAGCCCGAGCCGGGACAGACCTACGAACACTGAAGCTTTCTTT.

The count of this clone is one. V gene TRBV28 combines with J gene TRBJ2-7, with TRBD1 matching over 11 bases. The germline CDR1 and CDR2 sequences are MDHEN and SYDVKM. V lost 5 bases and J lost 3; bases outside the gene matches: 12. The CDR3 is 17 amino acids. The CDR3 bases are TGTGCCAGCAGTCTCGGGACAGGGGGTTTTAAAAGCTACGAGCAGTACTTC. Its protein product is CASSLGTGGFKSYEQYF.

This clone was observed a single time. V and J are TRBV5-1 and TRBJ1-3; D possibly corresponds to TRBD1 (5 bases). Germline assignment: CDR1 SGHRS and CDR2 YFSETQ. The CDR3 totals 15 residues. The V gene lost 0 bases and the J gene lost 0 bases, with 7 bases spanning the gap. CDR3 in amino acids: CASSLGQNSGNTIYF. CDR3 bases: TGCGCCAGCAGCTTGGGACAGAACTCTGGAAACACCATATATTTT. Full variable domain (rest looked up from reference TRBV5-1 and TRBJ1-3): KAGVTQTPRYLIKTRGQQVTLSCSPISGHRSVSWYQQTPGQGLQFLFEYFSETQRNKGNFPGRFSGRQFSNSRSEMNVSTLELGDSALYLCASSLGQNSGNTIYFGEGSWLTVV.

The chain employs TRBV6-6 and TRBJ2-5, with a possible D match to TRBD1 (5 bases). The CDR3 is made up of 14 amino acids. Germline V gene lookup returns CDR1 MNHNY and CDR2 SVGAGI (reference sequence). Deletions cut 5 bases from V and 1 base from J, with 11 bases between. The CDR3 coding sequence is TGTGCCAGCAGTCCTGACAGAGGCCAAGAGACCCAGTACTTC. This encodes CASSPDRGQETQYF.

The chain is built from TRBV7-6 and TRBJ1-6, with D possibly TRBD1 on 6 matching bases. Germline lookup yields CDR1 SGHVS and CDR2 FNYEAQ. V was clipped by 4 bases and J by 7 bases, with 8 bases between them. This CDR3 has 13 residues. The CDR3: CASSSTGNSPLHF. As DNA, the CDR3 is TGTGCCAGCAGCTCGACAGGAAATTCACCCCTCCACTTT.

The V gene is TRBV9, the J gene TRBJ1-6, with 10 bases identical to TRBD1. Trimming cost V 4 bases and J 7 bases; bases outside gene matches: 8. The CDR3 covers 16 residues. The germline gives CDR1 SGDLS, CDR2 YYNGEE. This chain's CDR3 is CASSQGQGIENSPLHF. The CDR3 DNA follows: TGTGCCAGCAGCCAGGGACAGGGGATAGAGAATTCACCCCTCCACTTT.

This rearrangement joins TRBV5-6 to TRBJ2-1; 7 bases are a match to TRBD1. In germline, CDR1 is SGHDT, CDR2 YYEEEE. This CDR3 contains 15 residues. Unmatched junction bases numbered 4, after V lost 4 bases and J lost 0 bases. CDR3 DNA sequence: TGTGCCAGCAGCCGAGGACAGGTCTCCTACAATGAGCAGTTCTTC. Protein sequence: CASSRGQVSYNEQFF.

The chain joins TRBV27 to TRBJ2-7; possibly TRBD1 for D (5 bases). CDR1 and CDR2 from the germline V gene are MNHEY and SMNVEV (reference sequence). V lost 1 base, J lost 3 bases, and 16 bases lay in between. The CDR3 has 16 residues. In DNA form, the CDR3 reads TGTGCCAGCAGTTTATGGGGCGGACATAATTTCTACGAGCAGTACTTC. Residues: CASSLWGGHNFYEQYF.

The chain has TRBV15 and TRBJ1-6, with 7 bases lining up with TRBD1. The trim removed 1 base at V and 8 bases at J, leaving 5 bases unmatched. This CDR3 has 15 residues. Per germline, CDR1 LNHNV and CDR2 YYDKDF (reference sequence). CDR3 sequence reads: CATSRGGDSDSPLHF. CDR3 DNA sequence: TGTGCCACCAGCAGAGGAGGGGACAGCGATTCACCCCTCCACTTT. Full variable domain (outside the CDR3, taken from reference TRBV15 and TRBJ1-6): DAMVIQNPRYQVTQFGKPVTLSCSQTLNHNVMYWYQQKSSQAPKLLFHYYDKDFNNEADTPDNFQSRRPNTSFCFLDIRSPGLGDTAMYLCATSRGGDSDSPLHFGNGTRLTVT.